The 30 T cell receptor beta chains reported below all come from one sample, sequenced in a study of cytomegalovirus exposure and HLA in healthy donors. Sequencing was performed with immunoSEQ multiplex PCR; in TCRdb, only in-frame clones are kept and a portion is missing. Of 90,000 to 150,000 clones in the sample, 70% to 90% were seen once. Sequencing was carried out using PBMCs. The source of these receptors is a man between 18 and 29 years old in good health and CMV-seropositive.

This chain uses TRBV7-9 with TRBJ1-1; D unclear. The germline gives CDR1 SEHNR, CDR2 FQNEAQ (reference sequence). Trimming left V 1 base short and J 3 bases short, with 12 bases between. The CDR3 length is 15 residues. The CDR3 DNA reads TGTGCCAGCAGCTTAGTCCCCAGTTCACACACTGAAGCTTTCTTT. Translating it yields CASSLVPSSHTEAFF.

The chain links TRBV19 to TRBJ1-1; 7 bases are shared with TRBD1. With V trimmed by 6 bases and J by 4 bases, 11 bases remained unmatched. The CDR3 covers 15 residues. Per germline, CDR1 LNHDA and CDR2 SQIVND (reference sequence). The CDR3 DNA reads TGTGCCAGTAGGCTTACAGGGGTCTCCCCCACTGAAGCTTTCTTT. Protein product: CASRLTGVSPTEAFF. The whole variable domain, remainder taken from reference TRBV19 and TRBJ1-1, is DGGITQSPKYLFRKEGQNVTLSCEQNLNHDAMYWYRQDPGQGLRLIYYSQIVNDFQKGDIAEGYSVSREKKESFPLTVTSAQKNPTAFYLCASRLTGVSPTEAFFGQGTRLTVV.

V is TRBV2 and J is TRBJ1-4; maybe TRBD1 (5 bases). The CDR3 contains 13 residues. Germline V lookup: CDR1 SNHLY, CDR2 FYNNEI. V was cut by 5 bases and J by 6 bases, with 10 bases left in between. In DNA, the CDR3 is TGTGCCAGCAGTCGAGACAGCGATGAAAAACTGTTTTTT. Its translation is CASSRDSDEKLFF. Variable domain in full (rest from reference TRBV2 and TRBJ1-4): EPEVTQTPSHQVTQMGQEVILRCVPISNHLYFYWYRQILGQKVEFLVSFYNNEISEKSEIFDDQFSVERPDGSNFTLKIRSTKLEDSAMYFCASSRDSDEKLFFGSGTQLSVL.

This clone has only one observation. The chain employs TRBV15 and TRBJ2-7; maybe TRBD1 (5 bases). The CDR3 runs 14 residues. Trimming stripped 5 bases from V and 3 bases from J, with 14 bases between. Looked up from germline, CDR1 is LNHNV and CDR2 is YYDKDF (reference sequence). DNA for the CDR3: TGTGCCACCAGCCAGGGCGTAGCCGACTACGAGCAGTACTTC. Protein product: CATSQGVADYEQYF.

The CDR3 DNA reads as TGTGCCAGCAGTTCGGGACTAGCGGGGGAAATCTACGAGCAGTACTTC. It yields the protein CASSSGLAGEIYEQYF. V and J are TRBV6-5 and TRBJ2-7, with 14 bases identical to TRBD2. This CDR3 is built from 16 residues. CDR1 is MNHEY, CDR2 SVGAGI, per germline. J was trimmed by 3 bases and V by 4 bases; bases with no gene match: 5.

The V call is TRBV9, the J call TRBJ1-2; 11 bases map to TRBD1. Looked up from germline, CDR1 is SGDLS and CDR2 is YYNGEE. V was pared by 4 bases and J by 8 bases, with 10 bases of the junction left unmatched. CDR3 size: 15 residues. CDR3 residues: CASSMPDRGRWGYTF. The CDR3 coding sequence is TGTGCCAGCAGCATGCCGGACAGGGGGCGGTGGGGCTACACCTTC.

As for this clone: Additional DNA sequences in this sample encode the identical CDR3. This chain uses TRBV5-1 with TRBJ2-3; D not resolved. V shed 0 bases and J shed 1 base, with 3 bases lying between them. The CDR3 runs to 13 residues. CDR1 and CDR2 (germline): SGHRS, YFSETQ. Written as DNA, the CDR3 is TGCGCCAGCAGCTTGGCGGGCACAGATACGCAGTATTTT. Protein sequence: CASSLAGTDTQYF.

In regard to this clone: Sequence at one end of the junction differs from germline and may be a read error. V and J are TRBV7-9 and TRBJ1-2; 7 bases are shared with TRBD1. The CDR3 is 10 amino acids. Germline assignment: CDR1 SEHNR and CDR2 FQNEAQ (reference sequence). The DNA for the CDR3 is TGTGCCAGCAGCCCTTCTACAGGGGTTTTC. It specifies CASSPSTGVF.

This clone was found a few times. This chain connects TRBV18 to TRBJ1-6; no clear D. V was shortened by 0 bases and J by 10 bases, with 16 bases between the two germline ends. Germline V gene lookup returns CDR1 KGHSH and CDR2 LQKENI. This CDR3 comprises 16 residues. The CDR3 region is CASSPPSVSSWSPLHF. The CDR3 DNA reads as TGTGCCAGCTCACCACCGTCGGTATCGAGTTGGTCACCCCTCCACTTT.

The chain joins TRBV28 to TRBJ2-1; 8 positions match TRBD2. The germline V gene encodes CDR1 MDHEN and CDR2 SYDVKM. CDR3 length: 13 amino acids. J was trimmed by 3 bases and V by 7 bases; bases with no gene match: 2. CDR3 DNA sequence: TGTGCCAGCATTAGCGGGGTCTACAATGAGCAGTTCTTC. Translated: CASISGVYNEQFF.

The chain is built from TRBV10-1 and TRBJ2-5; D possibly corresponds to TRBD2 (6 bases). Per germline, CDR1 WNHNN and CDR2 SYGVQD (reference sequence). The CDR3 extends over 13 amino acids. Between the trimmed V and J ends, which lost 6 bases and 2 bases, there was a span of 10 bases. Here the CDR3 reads CASSWGLQETQYF. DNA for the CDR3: TGCGCCAGCAGCTGGGGACTGCAAGAGACCCAGTACTTC.

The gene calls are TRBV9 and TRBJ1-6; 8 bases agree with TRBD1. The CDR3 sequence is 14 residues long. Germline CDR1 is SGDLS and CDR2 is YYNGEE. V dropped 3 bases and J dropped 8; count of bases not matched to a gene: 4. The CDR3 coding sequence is TGTGCCAGCAGCGACGACAGGGGAGATTCACCCCTCCACTTT. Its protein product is CASSDDRGDSPLHF.

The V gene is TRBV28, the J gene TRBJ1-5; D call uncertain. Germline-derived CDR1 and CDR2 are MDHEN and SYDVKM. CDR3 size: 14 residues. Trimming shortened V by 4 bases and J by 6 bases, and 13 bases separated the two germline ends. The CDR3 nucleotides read TGTGCCAGCAGTTCGCGCGGAGGGTTTCAGCCCCAGCATTTT. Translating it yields CASSSRGGFQPQHF.

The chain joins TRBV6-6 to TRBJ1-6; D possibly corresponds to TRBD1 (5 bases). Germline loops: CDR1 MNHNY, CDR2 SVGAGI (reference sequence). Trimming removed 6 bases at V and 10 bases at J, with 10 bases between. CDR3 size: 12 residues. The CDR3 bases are TGTGCCAGCAGGCAGGGTGGGTCACCCCTCCACTTT. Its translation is CASRQGGSPLHF.

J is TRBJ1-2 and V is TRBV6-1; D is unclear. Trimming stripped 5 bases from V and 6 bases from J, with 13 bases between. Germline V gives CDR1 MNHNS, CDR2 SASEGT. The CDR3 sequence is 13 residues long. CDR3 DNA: TGTGCCAGCAGTCCCGGTCCGGCGGATGGCTACACCTTC. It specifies CASSPGPADGYTF.

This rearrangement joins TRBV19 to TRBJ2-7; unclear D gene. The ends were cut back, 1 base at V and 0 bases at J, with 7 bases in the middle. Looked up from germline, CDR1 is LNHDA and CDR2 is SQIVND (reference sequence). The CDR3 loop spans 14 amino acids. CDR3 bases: TGTGCCAGTAGTATAGTTGGCAGCTCCTACGAGCAGTACTTC. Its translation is CASSIVGSSYEQYF.

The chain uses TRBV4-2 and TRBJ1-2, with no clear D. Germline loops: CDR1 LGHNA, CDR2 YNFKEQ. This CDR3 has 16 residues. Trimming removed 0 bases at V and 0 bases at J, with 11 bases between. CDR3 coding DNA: TGTGCCAGCAGCCAAGAACTACATGCTTCTAACTATGGCTACACCTTC. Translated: CASSQELHASNYGYTF.

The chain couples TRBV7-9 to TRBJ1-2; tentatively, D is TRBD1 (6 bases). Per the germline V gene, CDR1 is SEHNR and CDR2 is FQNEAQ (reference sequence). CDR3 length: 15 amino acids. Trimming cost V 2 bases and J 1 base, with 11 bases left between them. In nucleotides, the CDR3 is TGTGCCAGCAGCTTAACCGAGGACAGTAACTATGGCTACACCTTC. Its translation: CASSLTEDSNYGYTF. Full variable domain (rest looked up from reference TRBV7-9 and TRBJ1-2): DTGVSQNPRHKITKRGQNVTFRCDPISEHNRLYWYRQTLGQGPEFLTYFQNEAQLEKSRLLSDRFSAERPKGSFSTLEIQRTEQGDSAMYLCASSLTEDSNYGYTFGSGTRLTVV.

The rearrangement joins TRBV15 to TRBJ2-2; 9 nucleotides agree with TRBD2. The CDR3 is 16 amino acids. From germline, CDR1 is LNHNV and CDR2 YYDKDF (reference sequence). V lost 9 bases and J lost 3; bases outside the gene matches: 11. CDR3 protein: CATRSRGGADTGELFF. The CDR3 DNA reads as TGTGCCACAAGAAGCCGCGGGGGGGCGGACACCGGGGAGCTGTTTTTT. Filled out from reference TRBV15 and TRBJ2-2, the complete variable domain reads DAMVIQNPRYQVTQFGKPVTLSCSQTLNHNVMYWYQQKSSQAPKLLFHYYDKDFNNEADTPDNFQSRRPNTSFCFLDIRSPGLGDTAMYLCATRSRGGADTGELFFGEGSRLTVL.

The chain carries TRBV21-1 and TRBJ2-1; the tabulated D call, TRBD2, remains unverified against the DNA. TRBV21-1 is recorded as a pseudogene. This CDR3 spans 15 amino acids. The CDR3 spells CASSKSESSYNEQFF. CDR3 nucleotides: TGTGCCAGCAGCAAATCGGAGAGCTCCTACAATGAGCAGTTCTTC.

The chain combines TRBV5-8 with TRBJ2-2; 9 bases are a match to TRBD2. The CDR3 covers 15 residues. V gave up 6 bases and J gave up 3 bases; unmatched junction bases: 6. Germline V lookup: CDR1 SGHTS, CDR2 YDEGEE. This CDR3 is CASKSRTSDTGELFF. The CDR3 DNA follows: TGTGCCAGCAAATCACGGACTAGCGACACCGGGGAGCTGTTTTTT.

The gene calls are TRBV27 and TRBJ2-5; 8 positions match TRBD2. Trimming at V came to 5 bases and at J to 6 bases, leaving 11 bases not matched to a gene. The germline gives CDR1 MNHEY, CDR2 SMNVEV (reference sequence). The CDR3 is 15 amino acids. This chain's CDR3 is CASSPYRGGIKTQYF. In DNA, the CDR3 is TGTGCCAGCAGTCCGTATCGGGGGGGCATAAAGACCCAGTACTTC.

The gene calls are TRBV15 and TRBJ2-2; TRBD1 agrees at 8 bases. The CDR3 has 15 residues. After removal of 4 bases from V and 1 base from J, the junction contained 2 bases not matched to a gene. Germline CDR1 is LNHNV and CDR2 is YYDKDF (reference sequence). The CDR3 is CATSTGQENTGELFF. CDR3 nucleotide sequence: TGTGCCACCAGCACGGGACAGGAGAACACCGGGGAGCTGTTTTTT.

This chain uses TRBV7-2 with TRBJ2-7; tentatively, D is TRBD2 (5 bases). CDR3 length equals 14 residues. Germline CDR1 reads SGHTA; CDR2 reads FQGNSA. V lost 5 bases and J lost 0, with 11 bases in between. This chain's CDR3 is CASSPTRGSYEQYF. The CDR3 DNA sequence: TGTGCCAGCAGCCCCACCCGGGGCTCCTACGAGCAGTACTTC.

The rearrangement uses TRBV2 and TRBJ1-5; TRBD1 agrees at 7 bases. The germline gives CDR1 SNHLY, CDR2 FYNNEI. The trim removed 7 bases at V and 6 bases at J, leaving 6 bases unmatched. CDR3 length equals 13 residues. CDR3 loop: CASTLGGGQPQHF. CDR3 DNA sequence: TGTGCCAGCACCTTAGGGGGCGGTCAGCCCCAGCATTTT.

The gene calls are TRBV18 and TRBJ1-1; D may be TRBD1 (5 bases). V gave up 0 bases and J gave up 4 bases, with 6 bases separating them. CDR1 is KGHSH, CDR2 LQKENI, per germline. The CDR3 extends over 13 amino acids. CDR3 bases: TGTGCCAGCTCACCACCGGGGGGCACTGAAGCTTTCTTT. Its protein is CASSPPGGTEAFF.

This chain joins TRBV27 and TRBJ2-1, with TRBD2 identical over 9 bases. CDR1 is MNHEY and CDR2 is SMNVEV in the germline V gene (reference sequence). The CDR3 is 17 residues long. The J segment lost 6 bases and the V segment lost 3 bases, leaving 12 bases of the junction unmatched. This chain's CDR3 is CASSFTFLAGTSNEQFF. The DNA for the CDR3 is TGTGCCAGCAGTTTTACCTTTCTAGCGGGGACAAGCAATGAGCAGTTCTTC.

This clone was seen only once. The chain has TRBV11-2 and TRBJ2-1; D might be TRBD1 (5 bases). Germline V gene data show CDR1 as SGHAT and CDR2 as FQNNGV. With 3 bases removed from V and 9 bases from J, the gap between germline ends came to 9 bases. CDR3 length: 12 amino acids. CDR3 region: CASSFQGSEQFF. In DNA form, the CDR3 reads TGTGCCAGCAGCTTCCAGGGTAGTGAGCAGTTCTTC.

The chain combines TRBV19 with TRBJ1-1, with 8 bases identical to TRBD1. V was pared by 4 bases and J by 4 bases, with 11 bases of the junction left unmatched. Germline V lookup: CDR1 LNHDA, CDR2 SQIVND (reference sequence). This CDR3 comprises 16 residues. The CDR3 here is CASSTTGGALSTEAFF. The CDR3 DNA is TGTGCCAGTAGTACTACAGGGGGAGCCCTGAGCACTGAAGCTTTCTTT.

The CDR3 DNA sequence: TGCGCCAGCAGCTCGACCGGACAGGGCGCAGATACGCAGTATTTT. Its translation: CASSSTGQGADTQYF. V and J are TRBV5-1 and TRBJ2-3; TRBD1 matches 8 bases. The trim removed 3 bases at V and 4 bases at J, leaving 7 bases unmatched. From germline, CDR1 is SGHRS and CDR2 YFSETQ. This CDR3 is built from 15 residues.